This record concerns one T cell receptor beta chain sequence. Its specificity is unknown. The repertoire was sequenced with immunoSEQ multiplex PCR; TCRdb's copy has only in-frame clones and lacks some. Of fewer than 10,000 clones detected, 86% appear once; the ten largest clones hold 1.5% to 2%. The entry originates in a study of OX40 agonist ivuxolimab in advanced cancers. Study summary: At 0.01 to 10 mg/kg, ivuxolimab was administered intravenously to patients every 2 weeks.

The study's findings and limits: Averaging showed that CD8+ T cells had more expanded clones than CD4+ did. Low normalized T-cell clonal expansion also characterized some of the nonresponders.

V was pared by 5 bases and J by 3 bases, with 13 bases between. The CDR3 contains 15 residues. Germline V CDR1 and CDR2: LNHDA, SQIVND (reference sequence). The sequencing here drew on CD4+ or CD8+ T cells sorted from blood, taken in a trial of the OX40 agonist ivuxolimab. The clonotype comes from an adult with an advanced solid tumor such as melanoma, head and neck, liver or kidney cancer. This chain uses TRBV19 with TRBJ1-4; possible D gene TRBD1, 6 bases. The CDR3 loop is CASSPQGLANEKLFF. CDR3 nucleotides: TGTGCCAGTAGTCCGCAGGGGTTGGCTAATGAAAAACTGTTTTTT.